The source of this TCR beta chain is a study of blood T cell repertoires in COVID-19. Study-wide background: Acute and convalescent COVID-19 samples came from the United States, Italy and Spain. PBMCs, B-cell-depleted T cells, or T cells were the source of the cDNA or gDNA that made up the material.

Germline values: CDR1 KGHSH, CDR2 LQKENI. Trimming removed 5 bases from V and 3 bases from J, with 10 bases in between. This CDR3 comprises 14 residues. In the study's own analysis: Estimation of nucleated cell counts relied on the amplification of reference gene primers. Only in-frame clones appear in the TCRdb table, and some are missing; sequencing was by immunoSEQ multiplex PCR. The V and J calls and the clone size are those of that table, but D and trimming were determined from the DNA. The profile covers approximately 170,000 clones, with 80% to 90% appearing a single time and roughly 19% taken by the ten largest. This clone was seen a few times.

Material for sequencing was peripheral blood. This TCR was sampled from a woman at least 80 years old with acute or convalescent COVID-19. The genes are TRBV18 and TRBJ2-2, with D perhaps TRBD1 (6 bases). The CDR3, as DNA: TGTGCCAGCTCATCCAGACAGGACACCGGGGAGCTGTTTTTT. It encodes CASSSRQDTGELFF.